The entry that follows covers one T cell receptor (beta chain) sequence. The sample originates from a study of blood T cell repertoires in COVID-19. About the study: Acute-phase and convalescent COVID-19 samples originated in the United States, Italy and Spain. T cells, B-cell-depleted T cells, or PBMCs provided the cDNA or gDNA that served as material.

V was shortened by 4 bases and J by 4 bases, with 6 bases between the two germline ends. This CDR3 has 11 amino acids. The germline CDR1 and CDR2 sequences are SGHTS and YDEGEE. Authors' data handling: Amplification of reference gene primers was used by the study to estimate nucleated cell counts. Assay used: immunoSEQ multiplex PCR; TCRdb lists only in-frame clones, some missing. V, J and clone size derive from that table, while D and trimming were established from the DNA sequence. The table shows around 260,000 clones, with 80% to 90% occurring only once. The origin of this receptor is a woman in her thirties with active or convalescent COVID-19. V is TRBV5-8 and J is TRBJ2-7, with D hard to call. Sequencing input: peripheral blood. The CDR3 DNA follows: TGTGCCAGCAGCCTGACTTACGAGCAGTACTTC. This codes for CASSLTYEQYF.